The TCR beta chain under discussion was sequenced for a study of T cell responses to AZD1222 COVID-19 vaccine (dated by TCRdb to the early 2020s). Regarding the complete study: TCR sequencing was performed for approximately 240 trial participants, of whom about 200 were given two doses of AZD1222 and 26 were given two doses of MenACWY control vaccine. Enrollment into the trials was organized by age into subgroups of 18-55, 56-69 and 70-plus years, and those subgroups contained roughly 150, 30 and 60 TCR-sequenced participants, respectively.

Counted from cysteine to phenylalanine, this CDR3 has 14 amino acids. Only CDR3 DNA remains: 42 bases, in frame from the first base. Germline trimming: 3 bases from V, 4 bases from J; junction bases outside gene matches: 5. CDR1 is given as SGHRS and CDR2 as YFSETQ, both from the germline V gene. The meaning of the sample's time point label: about 28 days (+/-7) after the second vaccine dose. Because spike-specific TCR depth and breadth did not differ between the two schedules, AZD1222 recipients who got a second dose at roughly 4 weeks were pooled with those who got a second dose at roughly 12 weeks. Vaccinee samples were obtained from the UK trials COV001 and COV002, which included a single-blind randomized controlled phase 2/3 trial of AZD1222 (ChAdOx1 nCoV-19) in healthy adults. For TCRbeta chain sequencing, PBMC samples were collected from trial participants at day 0 and at day 28 after the second dose.

The CDR3 regions of human TCRbeta chains were analyzed by immunosequencing. The original pipeline was this. TCRs in the repertoires were matched against a reference library of SARS-CoV-2-specific TCRs that had been generated with the MIRA antigen-specificity platform. Breadth meant the fraction of unique TCRs that were SARS-CoV-2-associated, whereas depth meant the fraction of total T cells that were SARS-CoV-2-associated. Using the MIRA data, every spike-specific TCR was mapped to the spike region that the TCR reacted to and assigned to either a CD4 or a CD8 class. Log10-transformed breadth and depth values were compared by one-way ANOVA with Sidak's multiple comparisons tests. Here the immuneACCESS table is served through TCRdb, limited to in-frame sequences with V and J called. Missing clones are a known gap in these copies; in checked studies unresolved V genes cover under half, and the rest lacks a known reason. V, J and clone size are taken as reported in that table, and D and trimming were inferred from the DNA itself. This sample lists around 170,000 clones; nearly 95% were detected once. The top ten clonotypes cover around 2% of the sample.

General findings and caveats noted by the study authors: Epitopes outside the regions mutated in the B.1.351 and B.1.1.7 variants were reportedly recognized by nearly half of the unique spike-specific TCRs. Because no samples from the day 14 peak response were available, repertoires could be characterized only after the peak T cell response. Spike-specific TCR breadth and depth rose significantly after two AZD1222 doses compared with day 0 and with MenACWY recipients. The 56-69-year group was small, and its depth increase did not reach significance, likely because of low power. The whole spike protein was spanned by vaccine-associated CD4 TCRs, and dominant responses were seen in regions 160-218 and 743-854. Participants were mostly white British and included more females than males, and it was suggested by the authors that clonal diversity may have been underestimated. Conclusions about previously exposed vaccinees are limited, since just five or six AZD1222 recipients were seropositive for SARS-CoV-2 at baseline.

Regarding this clone: Its cognate antigen has yet to be identified. The sample holds no much larger clone one base away, and base qualities are not on file.

Rearrangement joined TRBV5-1 to TRBJ2-5, and 8 junction bases match TRBD2. This TCR was recovered from an adult who received the AZD1222 COVID-19 vaccine. Specimen: peripheral blood, collected 28 days after the second AZD1222 dose. At the DNA level, the sequence is TGCGCCAGCAGCTCAGGGACTAGTGGAGAGACCCAGTACTTC. The encoded protein is CASSSGTSGETQYF.